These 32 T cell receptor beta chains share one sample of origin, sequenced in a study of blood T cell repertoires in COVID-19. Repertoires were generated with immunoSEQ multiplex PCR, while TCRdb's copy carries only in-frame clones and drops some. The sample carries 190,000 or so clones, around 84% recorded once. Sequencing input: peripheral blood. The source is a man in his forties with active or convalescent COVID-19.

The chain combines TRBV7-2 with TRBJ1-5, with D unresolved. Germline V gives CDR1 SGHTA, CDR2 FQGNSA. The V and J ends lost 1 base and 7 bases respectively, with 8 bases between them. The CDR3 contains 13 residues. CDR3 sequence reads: CASSLGPEQPQHF. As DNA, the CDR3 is TGTGCCAGCAGCTTAGGTCCAGAACAGCCCCAGCATTTT.

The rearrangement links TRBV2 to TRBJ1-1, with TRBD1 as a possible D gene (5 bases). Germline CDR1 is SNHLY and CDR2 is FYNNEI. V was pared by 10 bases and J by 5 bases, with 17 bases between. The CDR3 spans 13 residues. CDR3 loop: CATRDYSGTEAFF. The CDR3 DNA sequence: TGTGCCACCCGGGACTACTCAGGAACTGAAGCTTTCTTT. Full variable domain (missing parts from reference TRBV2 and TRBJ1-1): EPEVTQTPSHQVTQMGQEVILRCVPISNHLYFYWYRQILGQKVEFLVSFYNNEISEKSEIFDDQFSVERPDGSNFTLKIRSTKLEDSAMYFCATRDYSGTEAFFGQGTRLTVV.

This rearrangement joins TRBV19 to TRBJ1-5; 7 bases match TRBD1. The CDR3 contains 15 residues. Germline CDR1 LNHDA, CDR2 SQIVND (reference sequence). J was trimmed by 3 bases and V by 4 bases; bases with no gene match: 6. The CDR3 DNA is TGTGCCAGTAGTAAGCAGGGGGAGATCAATCAGCCCCAGCATTTT. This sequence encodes CASSKQGEINQPQHF.

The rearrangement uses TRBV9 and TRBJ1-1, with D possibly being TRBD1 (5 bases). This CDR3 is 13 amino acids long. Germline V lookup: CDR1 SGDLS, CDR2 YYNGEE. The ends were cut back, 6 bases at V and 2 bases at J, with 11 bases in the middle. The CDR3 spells CASTGQGNTEAFF. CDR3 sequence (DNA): TGTGCCAGCACAGGGCAGGGCAACACTGAAGCTTTCTTT. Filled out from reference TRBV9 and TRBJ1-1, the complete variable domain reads DSGVTQTPKHLITATGQRVTLRCSPRSGDLSVYWYQQSLDQGLQFLIQYYNGEERAKGNILERFSAQQFPDLHSELNLSSLELGDSALYFCASTGQGNTEAFFGQGTRLTVV.

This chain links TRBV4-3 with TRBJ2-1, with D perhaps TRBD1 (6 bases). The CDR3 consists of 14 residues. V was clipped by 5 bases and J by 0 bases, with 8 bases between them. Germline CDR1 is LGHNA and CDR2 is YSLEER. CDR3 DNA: TGCGCCAGCAGCTTGGGGGCCTCCTACAATGAGCAGTTCTTC. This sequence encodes CASSLGASYNEQFF.

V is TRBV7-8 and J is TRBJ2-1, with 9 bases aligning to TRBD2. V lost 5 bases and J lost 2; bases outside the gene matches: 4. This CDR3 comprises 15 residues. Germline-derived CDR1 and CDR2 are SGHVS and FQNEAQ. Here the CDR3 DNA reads TGTGCCAGCAGCCCACAGCGGGGGGCCTACAATGAGCAGTTCTTC. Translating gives CASSPQRGAYNEQFF.

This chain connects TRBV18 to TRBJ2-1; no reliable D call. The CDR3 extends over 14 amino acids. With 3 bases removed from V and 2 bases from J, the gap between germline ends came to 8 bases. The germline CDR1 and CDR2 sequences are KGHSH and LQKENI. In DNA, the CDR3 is TGTGCCAGCTCACCCCAGGCCGCCTACAATGAGCAGTTCTTC. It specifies CASSPQAAYNEQFF.

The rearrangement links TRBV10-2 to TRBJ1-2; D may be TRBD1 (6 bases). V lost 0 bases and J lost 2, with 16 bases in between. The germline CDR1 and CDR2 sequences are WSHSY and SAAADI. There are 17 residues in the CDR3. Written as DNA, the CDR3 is TGCGCCAGCAGTGAGTCACGGACAGTTGAAACCAACTATGGCTACACCTTC. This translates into CASSESRTVETNYGYTF.

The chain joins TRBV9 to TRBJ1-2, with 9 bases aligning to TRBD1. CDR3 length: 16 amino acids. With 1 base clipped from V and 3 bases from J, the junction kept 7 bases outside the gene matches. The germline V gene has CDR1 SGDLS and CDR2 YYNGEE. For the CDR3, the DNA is TGTGCCAGCAGCGTAACGGGACAGGGCTTTGACTATGGCTACACCTTC. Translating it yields CASSVTGQGFDYGYTF.

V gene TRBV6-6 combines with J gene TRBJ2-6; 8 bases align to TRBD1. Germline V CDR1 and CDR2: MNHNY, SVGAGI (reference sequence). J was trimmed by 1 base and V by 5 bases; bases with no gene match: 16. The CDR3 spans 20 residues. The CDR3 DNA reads TGTGCCAGCAGTCGTCGGACAGGGAGCCCTAAAGGGTCTGGGGCCAACGTCCTGACTTTC. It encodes CASSRRTGSPKGSGANVLTF.

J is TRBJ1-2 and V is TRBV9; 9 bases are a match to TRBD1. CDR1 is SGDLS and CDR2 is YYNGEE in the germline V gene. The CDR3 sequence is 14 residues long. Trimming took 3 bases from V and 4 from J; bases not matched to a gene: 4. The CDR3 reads CASSDQTGGYGYTF. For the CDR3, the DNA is TGTGCCAGCAGCGACCAGACAGGGGGCTATGGCTACACCTTC.

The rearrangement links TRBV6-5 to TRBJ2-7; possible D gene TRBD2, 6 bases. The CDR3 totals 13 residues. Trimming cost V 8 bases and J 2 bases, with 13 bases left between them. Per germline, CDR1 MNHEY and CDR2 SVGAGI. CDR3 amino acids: CASARDFPYEQYF. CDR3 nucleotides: TGTGCCAGCGCCCGGGACTTTCCCTACGAGCAGTACTTC.

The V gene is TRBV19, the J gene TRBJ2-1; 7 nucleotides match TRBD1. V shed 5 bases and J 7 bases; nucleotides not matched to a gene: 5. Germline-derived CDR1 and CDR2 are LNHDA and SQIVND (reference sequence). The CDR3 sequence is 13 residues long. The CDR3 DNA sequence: TGTGCCAGTAGTTCCGACAGGGAAAATGAGCAGTTCTTC. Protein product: CASSSDRENEQFF.

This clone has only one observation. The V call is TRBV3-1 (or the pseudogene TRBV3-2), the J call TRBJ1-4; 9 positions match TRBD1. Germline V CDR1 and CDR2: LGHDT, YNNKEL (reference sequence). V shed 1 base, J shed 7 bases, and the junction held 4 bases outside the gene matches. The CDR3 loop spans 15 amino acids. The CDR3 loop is CASSQVWDRVEKLFF. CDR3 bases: TGTGCCAGCAGCCAAGTGTGGGACAGGGTTGAAAAACTGTTTTTT.

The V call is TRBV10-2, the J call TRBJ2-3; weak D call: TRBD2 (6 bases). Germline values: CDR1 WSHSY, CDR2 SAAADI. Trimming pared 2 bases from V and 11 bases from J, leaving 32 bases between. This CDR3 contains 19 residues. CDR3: CASSENIVGPTLPGVGQYF. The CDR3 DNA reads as TGCGCCAGCAGTGAGAACATTGTGGGGCCCACACTCCCGGGGGTTGGGCAGTATTTT.

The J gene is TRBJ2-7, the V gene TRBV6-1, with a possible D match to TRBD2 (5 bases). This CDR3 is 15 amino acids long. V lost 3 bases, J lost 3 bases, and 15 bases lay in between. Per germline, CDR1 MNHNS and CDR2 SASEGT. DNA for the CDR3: TGTGCCAGCAGTGAGGAGGCAGGACCGTTCTACGAGCAGTACTTC. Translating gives CASSEEAGPFYEQYF.

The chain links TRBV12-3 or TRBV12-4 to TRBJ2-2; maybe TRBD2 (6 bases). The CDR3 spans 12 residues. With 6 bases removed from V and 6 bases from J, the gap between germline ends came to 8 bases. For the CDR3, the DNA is TGTGCCAGCAGAAGACTAGCCGGGGAGCTGTTTTTT. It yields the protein CASRRLAGELFF.

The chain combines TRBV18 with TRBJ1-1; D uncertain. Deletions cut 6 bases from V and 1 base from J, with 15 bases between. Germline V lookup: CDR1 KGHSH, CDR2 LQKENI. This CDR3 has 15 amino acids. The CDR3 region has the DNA TGTGCCAGCTCCGGAGATCTCACGGCGAACACTGAAGCTTTCTTT. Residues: CASSGDLTANTEAFF. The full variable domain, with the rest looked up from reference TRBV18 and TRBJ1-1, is NAGVMQNPRHLVRRRGQEARLRCSPMKGHSHVYWYRQLPEEGLKFMVYLQKENIIDESGMPKERFSAEFPKEGPSILRIQQVVRGDSAAYFCASSGDLTANTEAFFGQGTRLTVV.

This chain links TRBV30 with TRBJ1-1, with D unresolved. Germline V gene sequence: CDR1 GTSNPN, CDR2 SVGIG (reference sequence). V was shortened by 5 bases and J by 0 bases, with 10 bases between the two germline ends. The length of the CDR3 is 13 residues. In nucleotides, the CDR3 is TGTGCCTGGGGTGGTCGGGTGAACACTGAAGCTTTCTTT. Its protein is CAWGGRVNTEAFF.

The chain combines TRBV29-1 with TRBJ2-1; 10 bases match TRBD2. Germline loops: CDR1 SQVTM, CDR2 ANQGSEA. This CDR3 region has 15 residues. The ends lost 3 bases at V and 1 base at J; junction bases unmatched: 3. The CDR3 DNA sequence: TGCAGCGTTGATACTAGCGGGGTGTCCTACAATGAGCAGTTCTTC. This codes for CSVDTSGVSYNEQFF.

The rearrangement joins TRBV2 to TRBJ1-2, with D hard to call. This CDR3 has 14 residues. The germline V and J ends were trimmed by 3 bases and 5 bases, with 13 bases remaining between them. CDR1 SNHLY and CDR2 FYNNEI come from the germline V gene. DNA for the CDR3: TGTGCCAGCAGTGATTGGGAGGGAGTATATGGCTACACCTTC. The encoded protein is CASSDWEGVYGYTF.

As DNA, the CDR3 is TGTGCCTGGAGTATTGCGACTAGCTCCTATAATTCACCCCTCCACTTT. The encoded protein is CAWSIATSSYNSPLHF. The V gene is TRBV30, the J gene TRBJ1-6, with unresolved D. V was clipped by 2 bases and J by 0 bases, with 11 bases between them. Germline V gene lookup returns CDR1 GTSNPN and CDR2 SVGIG (reference sequence). The CDR3 length is 16 residues.

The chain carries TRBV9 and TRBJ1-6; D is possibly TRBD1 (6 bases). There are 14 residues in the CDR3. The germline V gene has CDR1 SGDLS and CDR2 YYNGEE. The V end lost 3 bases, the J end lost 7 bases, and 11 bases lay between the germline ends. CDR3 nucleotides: TGTGCCAGCAGCGAAAGGACAGCCAATTCACCCCTCCACTTT. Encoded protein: CASSERTANSPLHF. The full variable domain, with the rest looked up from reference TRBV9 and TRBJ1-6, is DSGVTQTPKHLITATGQRVTLRCSPRSGDLSVYWYQQSLDQGLQFLIQYYNGEERAKGNILERFSAQQFPDLHSELNLSSLELGDSALYFCASSERTANSPLHFGNGTRLTVT.

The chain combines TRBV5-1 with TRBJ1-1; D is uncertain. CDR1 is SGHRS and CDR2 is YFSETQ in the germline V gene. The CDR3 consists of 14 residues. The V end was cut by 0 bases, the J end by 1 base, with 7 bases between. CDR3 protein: CASSLELKNTEAFF. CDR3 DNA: TGCGCCAGCAGCTTGGAACTGAAGAACACTGAAGCTTTCTTT.

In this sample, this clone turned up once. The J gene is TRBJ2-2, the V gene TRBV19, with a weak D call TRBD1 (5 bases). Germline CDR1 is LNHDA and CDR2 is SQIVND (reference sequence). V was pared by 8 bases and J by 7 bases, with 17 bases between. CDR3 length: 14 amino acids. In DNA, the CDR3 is TGTGCCAGTTGTAGGGGCCCTCAGAACGGGGAGCTGTTTTTT. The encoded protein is CASCRGPQNGELFF.

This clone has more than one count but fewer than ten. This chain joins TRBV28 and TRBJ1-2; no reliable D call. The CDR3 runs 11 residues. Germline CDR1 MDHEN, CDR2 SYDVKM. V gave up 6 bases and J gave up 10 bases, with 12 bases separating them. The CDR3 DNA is TGTGCCAGCAGGTATACAGTATCCTACACCTTC. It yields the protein CASRYTVSYTF.

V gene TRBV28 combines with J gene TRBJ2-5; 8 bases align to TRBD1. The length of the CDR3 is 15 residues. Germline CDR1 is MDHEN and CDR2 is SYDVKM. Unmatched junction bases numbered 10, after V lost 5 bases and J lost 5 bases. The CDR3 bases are TGTGCCAGCAGTAGGACAGGGCGGGTTAAGGAGACCCAGTACTTC. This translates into CASSRTGRVKETQYF.

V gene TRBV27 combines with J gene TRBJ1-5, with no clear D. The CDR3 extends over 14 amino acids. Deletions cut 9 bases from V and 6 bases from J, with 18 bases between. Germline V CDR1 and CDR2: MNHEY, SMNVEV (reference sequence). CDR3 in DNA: TGTGCCAGGGCCTTGAGGAGGCGAAGTCAGCCCCAGCATTTT. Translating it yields CARALRRRSQPQHF.

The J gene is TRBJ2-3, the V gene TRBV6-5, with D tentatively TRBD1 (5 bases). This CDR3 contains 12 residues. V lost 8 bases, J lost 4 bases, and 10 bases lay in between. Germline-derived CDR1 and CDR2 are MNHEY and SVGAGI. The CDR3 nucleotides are TGTGCCAGCGGACACGGGCCAGATACGCAGTATTTT. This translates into CASGHGPDTQYF.

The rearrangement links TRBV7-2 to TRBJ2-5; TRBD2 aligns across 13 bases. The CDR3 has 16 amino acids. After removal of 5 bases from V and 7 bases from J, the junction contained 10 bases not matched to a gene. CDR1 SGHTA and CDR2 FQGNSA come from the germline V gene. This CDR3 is CASSARTSGGILTQYF. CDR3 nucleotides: TGTGCCAGCAGCGCCCGGACTAGCGGGGGAATTTTGACCCAGTACTTC. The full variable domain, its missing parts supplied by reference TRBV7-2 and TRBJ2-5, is GAGVSQSPSNKVTEKGKDVELRCDPISGHTALYWYRQSLGQGLEFLIYFQGNSAPDKSGLPSDRFSAERTGGSVSTLTIQRTQQEDSAVYLCASSARTSGGILTQYFGPGTRLLVL.

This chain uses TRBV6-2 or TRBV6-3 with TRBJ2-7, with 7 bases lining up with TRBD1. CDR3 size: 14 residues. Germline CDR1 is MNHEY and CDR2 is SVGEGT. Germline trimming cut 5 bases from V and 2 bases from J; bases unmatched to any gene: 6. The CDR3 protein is CASSQQGPTYEQYF. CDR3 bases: TGTGCCAGCAGTCAACAGGGGCCCACCTACGAGCAGTACTTC.

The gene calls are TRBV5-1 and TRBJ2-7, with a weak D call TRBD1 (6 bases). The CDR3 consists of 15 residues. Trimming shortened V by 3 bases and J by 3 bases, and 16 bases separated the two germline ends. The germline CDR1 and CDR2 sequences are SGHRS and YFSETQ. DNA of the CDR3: TGCGCCAGCAGCTCAGGGGCGGCAGGCTACTACGAGCAGTACTTC. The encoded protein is CASSSGAAGYYEQYF.